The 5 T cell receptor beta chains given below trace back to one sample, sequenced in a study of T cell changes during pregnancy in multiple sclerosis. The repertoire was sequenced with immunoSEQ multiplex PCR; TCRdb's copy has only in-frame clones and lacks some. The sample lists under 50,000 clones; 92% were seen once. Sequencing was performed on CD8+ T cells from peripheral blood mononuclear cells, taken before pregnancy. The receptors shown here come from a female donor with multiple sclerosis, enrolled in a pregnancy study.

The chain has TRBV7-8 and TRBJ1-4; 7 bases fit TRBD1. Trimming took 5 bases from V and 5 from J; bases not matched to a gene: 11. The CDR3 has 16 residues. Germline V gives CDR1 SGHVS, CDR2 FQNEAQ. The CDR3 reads CASSPYNRGSNEKLFF. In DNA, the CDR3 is TGTGCCAGCAGCCCGTATAACAGGGGATCGAATGAAAAACTGTTTTTT.

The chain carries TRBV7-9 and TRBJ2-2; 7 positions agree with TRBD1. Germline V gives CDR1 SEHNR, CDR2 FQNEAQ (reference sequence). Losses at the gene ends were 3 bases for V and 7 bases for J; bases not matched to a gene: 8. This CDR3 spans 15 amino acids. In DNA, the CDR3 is TGTGCCAGCAGCTTTTTCACAGGGGCGGACGGGGAGCTGTTTTTT. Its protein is CASSFFTGADGELFF.

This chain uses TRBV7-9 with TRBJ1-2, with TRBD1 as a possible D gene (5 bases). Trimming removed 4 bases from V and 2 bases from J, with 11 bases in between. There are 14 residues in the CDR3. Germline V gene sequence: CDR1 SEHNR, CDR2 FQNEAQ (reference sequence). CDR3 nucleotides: TGTGCCAGCAGCTACCTCGACAGAAACTATGGCTACACCTTC. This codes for CASSYLDRNYGYTF.

This chain's CDR3 is CASSPEGGPISPYGYTF. The CDR3 DNA reads as TGTGCCAGCAGCCCCGAGGGGGGGCCGATTTCTCCCTATGGCTACACCTTC. The rearrangement uses TRBV9 and TRBJ1-2, with D possibly being TRBD1 (6 bases). Trimming left V 4 bases short and J 4 bases short, with 23 bases between. The length of the CDR3 is 17 residues. CDR1 is SGDLS, CDR2 YYNGEE, per germline.

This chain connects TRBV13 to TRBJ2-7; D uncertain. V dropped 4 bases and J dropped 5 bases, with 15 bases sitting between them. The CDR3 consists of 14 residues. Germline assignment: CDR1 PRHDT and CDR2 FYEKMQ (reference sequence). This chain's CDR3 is CASSSQIRSHEQYF. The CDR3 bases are TGTGCCAGCAGCTCACAGATACGGTCCCACGAGCAGTACTTC.